This T cell receptor beta chain appears in the sequencing data of a study of control samples from healthy donors and cancer patients. Germline-derived CDR1 and CDR2 are SGHNT and YYREEE (reference sequence). The V end was cut by 0 bases, the J end by 2 bases, with 15 bases between. CDR3 length: 17 residues. Profiled with immunoSEQ multiplex PCR; TCRdb holds only in-frame clones, not every one. In the table there are some 200,000 clones, around 94% of which are singletons. The genes are TRBV5-4 and TRBJ2-1; D ambiguous. The sequence was obtained from a man aged 45-65 years in good health. Sequencing was carried out using blood. DNA for the CDR3: TGTGCCAGCAGCTTGGCCCCCCGACAAATAGCCTACAATGAGCAGTTCTTC. Its protein is CASSLAPRQIAYNEQFF.